This T cell receptor (beta chain) was recorded in a study of blood T cell repertoires in COVID-19. Whole-study context: The study drew acute and convalescent COVID-19 samples from the United States, Italy and Spain. The analysed material was cDNA or gDNA that came from T cells, B-cell-depleted T cells, or PBMCs.

Original data processing: Reference gene primers were amplified, and this amplification served to estimate nucleated cell counts. The assay was immunoSEQ multiplex PCR, and TCRdb's table has in-frame clones only and misses some. V, J and clone size are those of that table, while D and trimming were read from the DNA. The table has about 160,000 clones, around 85% seen once. The CDR3 totals 17 residues. Trimming pared 0 bases from V and 3 bases from J, leaving 17 bases between. Looked up from germline, CDR1 is SGHAT and CDR2 is FQNNGV. The sequence was collected from a man between 60 and 70 years old with active or convalescent COVID-19. What was sequenced was peripheral blood. The V gene is TRBV11-2, the J gene TRBJ2-5, with TRBD1 as a possible D gene (6 bases). The CDR3, as DNA: TGTGCCAGCAGCTTAGAATTAGGGGGACAATTAAAAGAGACCCAGTACTTC. This gives the protein CASSLELGGQLKETQYF.